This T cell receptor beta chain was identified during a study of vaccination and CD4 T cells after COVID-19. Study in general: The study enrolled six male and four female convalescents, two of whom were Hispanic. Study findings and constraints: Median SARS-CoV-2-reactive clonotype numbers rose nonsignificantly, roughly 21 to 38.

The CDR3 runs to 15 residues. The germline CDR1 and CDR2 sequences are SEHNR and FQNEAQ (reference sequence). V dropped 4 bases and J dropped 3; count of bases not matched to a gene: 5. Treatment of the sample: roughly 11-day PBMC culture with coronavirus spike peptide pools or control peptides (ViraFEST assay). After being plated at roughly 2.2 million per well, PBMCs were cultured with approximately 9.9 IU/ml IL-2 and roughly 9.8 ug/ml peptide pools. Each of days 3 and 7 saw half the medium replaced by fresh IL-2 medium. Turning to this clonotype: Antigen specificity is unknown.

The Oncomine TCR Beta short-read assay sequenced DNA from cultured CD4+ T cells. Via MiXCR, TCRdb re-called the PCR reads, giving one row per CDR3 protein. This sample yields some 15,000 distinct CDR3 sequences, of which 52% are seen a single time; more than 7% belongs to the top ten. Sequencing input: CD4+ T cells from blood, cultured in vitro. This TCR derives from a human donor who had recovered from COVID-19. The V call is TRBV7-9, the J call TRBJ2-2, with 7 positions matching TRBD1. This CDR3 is CASSSGTVDTGELFF. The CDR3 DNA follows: TGTGCCAGCAGCTCCGGGACAGTTGACACCGGGGAGCTGTTTTTT.